This entry lists 27 T cell receptor beta chains sequenced from one sample in a study of shared clonotypes between healthy human individuals. TCRdb's copy holds only in-frame clones and misses some; the assay was immunoSEQ multiplex PCR. Among some 980,000 clones listed, approximately 76% were seen once. Material: memory CD4+ T cells sorted from blood. The subset: CD45RA-negative fraction. The receptors were sampled from a man between 18 and 35 years old in good health.

The chain links TRBV9 to TRBJ2-1, with a weak D call TRBD1 (6 bases). The germline CDR1 and CDR2 sequences are SGDLS and YYNGEE. This CDR3 comprises 14 residues. Trimming stripped 5 bases from V and 5 bases from J, with 14 bases between. The CDR3 loop is CASSRGIEDNEQFF. As DNA, the CDR3 is TGTGCCAGCAGTAGGGGGATTGAGGACAATGAGCAGTTCTTC.

V is TRBV6-4 and J is TRBJ2-3; D is unclear. The CDR3 spans 15 residues. Trimming left V 6 bases short and J 0 bases short, with 13 bases between. Germline V lookup: CDR1 MRHNA, CDR2 SNTAGT. CDR3 sequence: CASSVDGTSTDTQYF. The CDR3 coding sequence is TGTGCCAGCAGCGTGGACGGTACTAGCACAGATACGCAGTATTTT.

The chain links TRBV5-1 to TRBJ2-7, with 9 bases that match TRBD2. The germline V gene has CDR1 SGHRS and CDR2 YFSETQ. Trimming took 4 bases from V and 0 from J; bases not matched to a gene: 11. This CDR3 is 17 amino acids long. The CDR3 protein is CASSNLPVSGSSYEQYF. The DNA of the CDR3 is TGCGCCAGCAGCAACCTACCGGTTAGCGGGAGCTCCTACGAGCAGTACTTC.

A remark on this clone: Because the CDR3 is missing its conserved closing phenylalanine or tryptophan, this is likely a read error. The DNA is omitted, as the CDR3 cannot be located on it reliably, and the CDR3 follows TCRdb's listing. The chain joins TRBV7-6 to TRBJ1-2; TRBD1 is the table's D call, not checked against the DNA. CDR1 is SGHVS and CDR2 is FNYEAQ in the germline V gene. The CDR3 contains 18 residues when both ends are counted. The CDR3 spells CASSLAETGLSVMVFRML.

The chain uses TRBV5-1 and TRBJ2-1; D is tentatively TRBD1 or TRBD2 (6 bases each). CDR1 SGHRS and CDR2 YFSETQ come from the germline V gene. Trimming removed 2 bases from V and 9 bases from J, with 15 bases in between. The CDR3 runs to 14 residues. The CDR3 spells CASSFGGRPSEQFF. DNA for the CDR3: TGCGCCAGCAGCTTCGGGGGCCGACCCAGTGAGCAGTTCTTC.

V usage is TRBV11-2 and J usage is TRBJ2-3; 9 nucleotides align to TRBD2. Germline lookup yields CDR1 SGHAT and CDR2 FQNNGV. V trimming: 0 bases; J trimming: 1 base; junction bases outside the gene matches: 5. The CDR3 runs to 17 residues. CDR3 region: CASSLETSGSRTDTQYF. The CDR3 coding sequence is TGTGCCAGCAGCTTAGAGACTAGCGGCAGCCGCACAGATACGCAGTATTTT.

This clone was observed a single time. V gene TRBV7-9 combines with J gene TRBJ2-7, with D tentatively TRBD1 (5 bases). Looked up from germline, CDR1 is SEHNR and CDR2 is FQNEAQ (reference sequence). This CDR3 is built from 15 residues. Trimming cost V 1 base and J 5 bases, with 15 bases left between them. DNA of the CDR3: TGTGCCAGCAGCTTAGTCTTCAGGGTCTTCCACGAGCAGTACTTC. It yields the protein CASSLVFRVFHEQYF.

This rearrangement joins TRBV19 to TRBJ2-2, with TRBD2 matching over 7 bases. The CDR3 contains 15 residues. The germline V gene encodes CDR1 LNHDA and CDR2 SQIVND (reference sequence). The V gene end was trimmed by 6 bases and the J gene end by 0 bases; junction bases not matched to a gene: 4. The CDR3 spells CASSALATNTGELFF. The CDR3 DNA sequence: TGTGCCAGTAGCGCACTAGCGACGAACACCGGGGAGCTGTTTTTT.

This clone was observed a few times. V usage is TRBV7-9 and J usage is TRBJ1-2; D gene ambiguous. Germline V CDR1 and CDR2: SEHNR, FQNEAQ (reference sequence). Trimming pared 4 bases from V and 8 bases from J, leaving 11 bases between. CDR3 size: 12 residues. The DNA of the CDR3 is TGTGCCAGCAGCTCGTCCACTGACGGCTACACCTTC. Its protein product is CASSSSTDGYTF. The full variable domain, completed using reference TRBV7-9 and TRBJ1-2, is DTGVSQNPRHKITKRGQNVTFRCDPISEHNRLYWYRQTLGQGPEFLTYFQNEAQLEKSRLLSDRFSAERPKGSFSTLEIQRTEQGDSAMYLCASSSSTDGYTFGSGTRLTVV.

The table lists this clone with a count of one. This chain joins TRBV28 and TRBJ2-1; 7 nucleotides align to TRBD2. CDR1 and CDR2 from the germline V gene are MDHEN and SYDVKM. The CDR3 runs to 14 residues. Trimming took 7 bases from V and 4 from J; bases not matched to a gene: 7. CDR3 in amino acids: CASNIGGLYNEQFF. As DNA, the CDR3 is TGTGCCAGCAATATCGGGGGGTTATACAATGAGCAGTTCTTC.

Details on this clone: The same CDR3 can be traced to other DNA sequences in this sample. The V and J genes are TRBV7-2 and TRBJ2-2; tentative D call: TRBD2 (6 bases). The V and J ends lost 5 bases and 1 base respectively, with 8 bases between them. The CDR3 is made up of 14 amino acids. CDR1 is SGHTA, CDR2 FQGNSA, per germline. The CDR3 coding sequence is TGTGCCAGCAGCCTGGGACTGAACACCGGGGAGCTGTTTTTT. Its translation is CASSLGLNTGELFF.

The chain links TRBV29-1 to TRBJ2-3; a weak D match, TRBD1 (5 bases). The V gene lost 5 bases and the J gene lost 2 bases, with 20 bases spanning the gap. Germline V gene lookup returns CDR1 SQVTM and CDR2 ANQGSEA. The CDR3 extends over 16 amino acids. CDR3 loop: CSVLGLQVSFTDTQYF. CDR3 sequence (DNA): TGCAGCGTTTTAGGTCTACAGGTGTCCTTCACAGATACGCAGTATTTT.

J is TRBJ2-7 and V is TRBV7-9; D is unclear. Germline V gene data show CDR1 as SEHNR and CDR2 as FQNEAQ (reference sequence). V shed 2 bases and J shed 5 bases, with 16 bases lying between them. This CDR3 has 15 amino acids. CDR3 bases: TGTGCCAGCAGCTTACGGCTCTCGGACGTCCACGAGCAGTACTTC. Protein: CASSLRLSDVHEQYF.

The chain links TRBV6-1 to TRBJ2-3; weak D call: TRBD1 (5 bases). Germline V gives CDR1 MNHNS, CDR2 SASEGT. The length of the CDR3 is 15 residues. V shed 6 bases and J shed 1 base, with 14 bases lying between them. DNA of the CDR3: TGTGCCAGCAGCTTCAGCAAGACAGGCACAGATACGCAGTATTTT. Protein sequence: CASSFSKTGTDTQYF.

The chain employs TRBV12-5 and TRBJ2-7; 9 bases match TRBD2. The CDR3 spans 16 residues. Germline lookup yields CDR1 LGHNT and CDR2 FRNRAP. Trimming removed 7 bases from V and 6 bases from J; junction bases left unmatched: 16. Here the CDR3 DNA reads TGTGCTAGTGCTCTACTTGTGACTAGCGGTGTCGGCGAGCAGTACTTC. Translation: CASALLVTSGVGEQYF. Full variable domain (rest looked up from reference TRBV12-5 and TRBJ2-7): DARVTQTPRHKVTEMGQEVTMRCQPILGHNTVFWYRQTMMQGLELLAYFRNRAPLDDSGMPKDRFSAEMPDATLATLKIQPSEPRDSAVYFCASALLVTSGVGEQYFGPGTRLTVT.

V is TRBV28 and J is TRBJ2-1; D might be TRBD1 (6 bases). The CDR3 is 14 amino acids. The V gene lost 6 bases and the J gene lost 7 bases, with 16 bases spanning the gap. From germline, CDR1 is MDHEN and CDR2 SYDVKM. The CDR3 DNA follows: TGTGCCAGCAGCTCCCCCAGGGGCCGGAATGAGCAGTTCTTC. It translates to CASSSPRGRNEQFF.

The chain couples TRBV5-1 to TRBJ2-1, with D hard to call. The CDR3 is made up of 14 amino acids. The V gene lost 4 bases and the J gene lost 2 bases, with 10 bases spanning the gap. The germline V gene has CDR1 SGHRS and CDR2 YFSETQ. As DNA, the CDR3 is TGCGCCAGCAGCCCCCAGAGTACCTACAATGAGCAGTTCTTC. Amino acids: CASSPQSTYNEQFF.

The gene calls are TRBV9 and TRBJ2-2, with unresolved D. Germline CDR1 is SGDLS and CDR2 is YYNGEE. The V and J ends lost 0 bases and 7 bases respectively, with 13 bases between them. The CDR3 contains 15 residues. The CDR3 DNA follows: TGTGCCAGCAGCGTAGATTCAGCGACTGTCGGGGAGCTGTTTTTT. Amino acids: CASSVDSATVGELFF.

This clone was observed a handful of times. The gene calls are TRBV28 and TRBJ1-2; 9 bases align to TRBD1. V lost 7 bases, J lost 6 bases, and 3 bases stayed unmatched. CDR1 is MDHEN, CDR2 SYDVKM, per germline. This CDR3 is 12 amino acids long. The CDR3 loop reads CASTQGADGYTF. CDR3 DNA sequence: TGTGCCAGCACACAGGGGGCGGATGGCTACACCTTC.

This clone was counted a few times. This chain connects TRBV4-3 to TRBJ2-4, with 12 bases identical to TRBD1. CDR3 length equals 15 residues. The J segment lost 7 bases and the V segment lost 4 bases, leaving 5 bases of the junction unmatched. In germline, CDR1 is LGHNA, CDR2 YSLEER. For the CDR3, the DNA is TGCGCCAGCAGCCCGGGGACAGGGGGCGCGAACATTCAGTACTTC. This gives the protein CASSPGTGGANIQYF.

The J gene is TRBJ1-2, the V gene TRBV7-3, with 7 bases fitting TRBD1. V trimming: 5 bases; J trimming: 8 bases; junction bases outside the gene matches: 8. Germline V lookup: CDR1 SGHTA, CDR2 FQGTGA. This CDR3 comprises 13 residues. The CDR3 DNA reads as TGTGCCAGCAGCACCCGACAGGGTGGGGGCTACACCTTC. Amino acid sequence: CASSTRQGGGYTF.

The gene calls are TRBV5-5 and TRBJ1-5; a weak D match, TRBD1 (6 bases). Looked up from germline, CDR1 is SGHKS and CDR2 is YYEKEE (reference sequence). V was trimmed by 0 bases and J by 6 bases, leaving 13 bases between them. This CDR3 is built from 15 residues. CDR3 DNA sequence: TGTGCCAGCAGCTTGGCGGGGGCGCCAAGTCAGCCCCAGCATTTT. This codes for CASSLAGAPSQPQHF.

CDR3 sequence: CASSGPETQYF. CDR3 nucleotides: TGTGCCAGCAGTGGACCAGAGACCCAGTACTTC. The chain combines TRBV28 with TRBJ2-5; no definite D call. Germline CDR1 MDHEN, CDR2 SYDVKM. This CDR3 has 11 amino acids. Trimming removed 5 bases from V and 4 bases from J, with 5 bases in between. Using reference TRBV28 and TRBJ2-5 for the parts outside the CDR3, the full variable domain is DVKVTQSSRYLVKRTGEKVFLECVQDMDHENMFWYRQDPGLGLRLIYFSYDVKMKEKGDIPEGYSVSREKKERFSLILESASTNQTSMYLCASSGPETQYFGPGTRLLVL.

In this sample, this clone turned up a few times. The sample contains more than one DNA sequence encoding this CDR3. V and J are TRBV7-9 and TRBJ1-1; 7 bases fit TRBD1. J lost 1 base, V lost 1 base, and 0 bases had no gene match. CDR3 length: 14 amino acids. Germline V gene lookup returns CDR1 SEHNR and CDR2 FQNEAQ (reference sequence). CDR3 bases: TGTGCCAGCAGCTTAGGGACAGGGAACACTGAAGCTTTCTTT. This encodes CASSLGTGNTEAFF.

To note about this clone: Additional DNA sequences in this sample encode the identical CDR3. The rearrangement links TRBV6-6 to TRBJ1-6; D is unclear. Trimming stripped 8 bases from V and 7 bases from J, with 12 bases between. The CDR3 loop spans 13 amino acids. CDR1 and CDR2 from the germline V gene are MNHNY and SVGAGI (reference sequence). DNA for the CDR3: TGTGCCAGCTCCTCGGCTGGGAATTCACCCCTCCACTTT. Amino acid sequence: CASSSAGNSPLHF.

The chain uses TRBV7-8 and TRBJ2-1, with 11 bases that match TRBD2. Germline V gene lookup returns CDR1 SGHVS and CDR2 FQNEAQ. V shed 5 bases, J shed 0 bases, and the junction held 9 bases outside the gene matches. This CDR3 spans 18 amino acids. The CDR3 region is CASSLGASGRFSYNEQFF. CDR3 DNA sequence: TGTGCCAGCAGCCTAGGGGCTAGCGGGAGGTTCTCCTACAATGAGCAGTTCTTC.

This clone came up once. This sequence joins TRBV19 and TRBJ2-7; tentatively, D is TRBD1 (5 bases). Germline CDR1 reads LNHDA; CDR2 reads SQIVND (reference sequence). Trimming removed 5 bases from V and 4 bases from J, with 15 bases in between. The CDR3 runs to 14 residues. This CDR3 reads CASSGGHQDYEQYF. Here the CDR3 DNA reads TGTGCCAGTAGTGGCGGACACCAGGATTACGAGCAGTACTTC.